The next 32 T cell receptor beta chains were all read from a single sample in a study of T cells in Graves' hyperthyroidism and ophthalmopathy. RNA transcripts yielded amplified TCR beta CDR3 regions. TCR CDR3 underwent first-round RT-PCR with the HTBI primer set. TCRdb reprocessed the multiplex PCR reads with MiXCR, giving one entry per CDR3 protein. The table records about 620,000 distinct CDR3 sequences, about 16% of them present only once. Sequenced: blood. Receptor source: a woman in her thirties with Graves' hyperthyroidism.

The CDR3 DNA reads TGTGCCACCCTCAGGGGTACTGAAGCTTTCTTT. This codes for CATLRGTEAFF. The chain uses TRBV15 and TRBJ1-1; maybe TRBD1 (6 bases). Per the germline V gene, CDR1 is LNHNV and CDR2 is YYDKDF (reference sequence). V lost 8 bases and J 5 bases, leaving 9 bases between the germline ends. The CDR3 extends over 11 amino acids.

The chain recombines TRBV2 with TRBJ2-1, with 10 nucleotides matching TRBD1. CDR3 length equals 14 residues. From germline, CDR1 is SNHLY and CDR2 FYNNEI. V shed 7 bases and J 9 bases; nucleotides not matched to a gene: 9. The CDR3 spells CASNYRDRGGEQFF. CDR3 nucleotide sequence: TGTGCCAGCAACTACCGGGACAGGGGTGGTGAGCAGTTCTTC.

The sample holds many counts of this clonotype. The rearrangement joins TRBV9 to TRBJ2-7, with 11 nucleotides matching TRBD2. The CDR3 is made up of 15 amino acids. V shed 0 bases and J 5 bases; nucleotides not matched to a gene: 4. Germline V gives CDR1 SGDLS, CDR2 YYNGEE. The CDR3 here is CASSVGLAGINEQYF. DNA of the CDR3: TGTGCCAGCAGCGTAGGACTAGCGGGGATAAACGAGCAGTACTTC.

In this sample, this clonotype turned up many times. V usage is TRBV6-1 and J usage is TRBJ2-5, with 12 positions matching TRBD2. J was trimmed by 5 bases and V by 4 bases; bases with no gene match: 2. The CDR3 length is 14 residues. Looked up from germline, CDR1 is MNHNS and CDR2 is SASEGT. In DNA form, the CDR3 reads TGTGCCAGCAGTGGACTAGCGGGAGACGAGACCCAGTACTTC. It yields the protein CASSGLAGDETQYF.

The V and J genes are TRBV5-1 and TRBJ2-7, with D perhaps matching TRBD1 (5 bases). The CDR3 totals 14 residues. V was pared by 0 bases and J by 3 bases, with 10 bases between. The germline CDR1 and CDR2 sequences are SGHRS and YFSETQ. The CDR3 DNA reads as TGCGCCAGCAGCTTGGTAGGGGTTCTCTACGAGCAGTACTTC. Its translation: CASSLVGVLYEQYF.

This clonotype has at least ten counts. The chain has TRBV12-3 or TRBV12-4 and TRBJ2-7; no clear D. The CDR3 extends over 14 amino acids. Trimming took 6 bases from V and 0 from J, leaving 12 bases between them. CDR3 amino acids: CASSPFVHSYEQYF. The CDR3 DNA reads TGTGCCAGCAGCCCCTTTGTGCACTCCTACGAGCAGTACTTC.

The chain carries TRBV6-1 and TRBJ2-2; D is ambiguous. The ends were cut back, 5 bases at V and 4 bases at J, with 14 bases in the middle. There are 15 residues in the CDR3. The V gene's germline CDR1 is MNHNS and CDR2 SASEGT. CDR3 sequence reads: CASSYPPGSTGELFF. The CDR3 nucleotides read TGTGCCAGCAGTTATCCCCCAGGTTCCACCGGGGAGCTGTTTTTT.

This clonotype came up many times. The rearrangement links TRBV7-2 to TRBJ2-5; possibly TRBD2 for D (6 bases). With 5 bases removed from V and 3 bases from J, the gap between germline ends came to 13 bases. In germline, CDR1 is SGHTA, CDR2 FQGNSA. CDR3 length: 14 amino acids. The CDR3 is CASSRMRGEETQYF. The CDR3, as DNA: TGTGCCAGCAGCCGGATGCGGGGCGAAGAGACCCAGTACTTC.

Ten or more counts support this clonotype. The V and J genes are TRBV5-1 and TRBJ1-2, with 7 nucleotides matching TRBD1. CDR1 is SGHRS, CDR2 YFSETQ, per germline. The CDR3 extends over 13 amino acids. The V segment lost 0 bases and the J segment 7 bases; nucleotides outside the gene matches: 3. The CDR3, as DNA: TGCGCCAGCAGCTTGGAAAGGGGGCTTGGCTACACCTTC. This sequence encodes CASSLERGLGYTF.

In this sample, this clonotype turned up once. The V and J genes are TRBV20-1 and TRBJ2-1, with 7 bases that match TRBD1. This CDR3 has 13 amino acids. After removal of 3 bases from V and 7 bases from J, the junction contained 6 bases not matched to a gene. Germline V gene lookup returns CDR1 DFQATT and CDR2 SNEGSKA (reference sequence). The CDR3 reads CSARADRANEQFF. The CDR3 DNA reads TGCAGTGCTAGGGCCGACAGGGCGAATGAGCAGTTCTTC.

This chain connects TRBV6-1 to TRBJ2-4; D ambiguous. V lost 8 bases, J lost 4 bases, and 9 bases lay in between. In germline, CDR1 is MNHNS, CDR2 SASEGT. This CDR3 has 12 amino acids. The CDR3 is CASRGTKNIQYF. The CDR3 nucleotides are TGTGCCAGCCGAGGAACAAAAAACATTCAGTACTTC.

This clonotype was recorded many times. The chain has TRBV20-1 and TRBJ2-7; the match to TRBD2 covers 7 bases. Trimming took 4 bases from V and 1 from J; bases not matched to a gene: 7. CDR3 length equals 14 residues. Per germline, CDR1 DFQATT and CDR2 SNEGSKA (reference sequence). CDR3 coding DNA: TGCAGTGCTAAGAAGCCTAGCGGTTCCTACGAGCAGTACTTC. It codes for CSAKKPSGSYEQYF.

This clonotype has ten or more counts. The CDR3 is CSASGREERAYNEQFF. The CDR3 DNA reads TGCAGTGCTAGTGGGCGGGAGGAACGCGCCTACAATGAGCAGTTCTTC. V gene TRBV20-1 combines with J gene TRBJ2-1; 8 bases are shared with TRBD2. There are 16 residues in the CDR3. Per germline, CDR1 DFQATT and CDR2 SNEGSKA (reference sequence). V lost 3 bases to trimming and J lost 2 bases; unmatched junction nucleotides: 9.

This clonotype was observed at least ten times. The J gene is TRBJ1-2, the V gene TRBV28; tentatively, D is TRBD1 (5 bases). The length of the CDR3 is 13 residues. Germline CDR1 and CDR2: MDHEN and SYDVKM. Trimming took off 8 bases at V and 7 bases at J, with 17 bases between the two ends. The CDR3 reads CASRLEGSSGYTF. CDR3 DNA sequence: TGTGCCAGCCGCCTGGAGGGGTCAAGTGGCTACACCTTC.

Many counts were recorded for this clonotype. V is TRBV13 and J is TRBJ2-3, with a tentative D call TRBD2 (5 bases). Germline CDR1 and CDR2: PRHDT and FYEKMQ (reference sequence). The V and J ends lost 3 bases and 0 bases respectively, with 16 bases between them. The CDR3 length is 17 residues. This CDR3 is CASSFRLEGHSTDTQYF. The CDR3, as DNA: TGTGCCAGCAGCTTTCGCTTAGAGGGTCATAGCACAGATACGCAGTATTTT.

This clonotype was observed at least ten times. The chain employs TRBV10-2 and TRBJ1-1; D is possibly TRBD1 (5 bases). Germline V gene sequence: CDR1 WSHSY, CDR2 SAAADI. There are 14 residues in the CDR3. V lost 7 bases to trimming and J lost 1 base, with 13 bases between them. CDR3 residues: CASKNPGENTEAFF. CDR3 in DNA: TGCGCCAGCAAGAACCCGGGGGAGAACACTGAAGCTTTCTTT.

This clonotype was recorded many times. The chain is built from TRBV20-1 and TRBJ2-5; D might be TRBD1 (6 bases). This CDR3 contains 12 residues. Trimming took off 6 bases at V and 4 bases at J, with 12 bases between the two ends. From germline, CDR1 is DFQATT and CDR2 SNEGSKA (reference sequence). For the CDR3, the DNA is TGCAGTGCCGAGACAGGCGGAGAGACCCAGTACTTC. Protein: CSAETGGETQYF.

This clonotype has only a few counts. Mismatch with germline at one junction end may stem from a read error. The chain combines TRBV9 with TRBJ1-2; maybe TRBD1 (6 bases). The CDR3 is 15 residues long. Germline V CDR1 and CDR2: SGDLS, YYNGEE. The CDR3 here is CASSGATGQGYGYTF. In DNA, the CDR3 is TGTGCTAGCAGTGGGGCTACAGGGCAGGGCTATGGCTACACCTTC. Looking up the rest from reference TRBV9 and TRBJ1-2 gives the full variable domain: DSGVTQTPKHLITATGQRVTLRCSPRSGDLSVYWYQQSLDQGLQFLIQYYNGEERAKGNILERFSAQQFPDLHSELNLSSLELGDSALYFCASSGATGQGYGYTFGSGTRLTVV.

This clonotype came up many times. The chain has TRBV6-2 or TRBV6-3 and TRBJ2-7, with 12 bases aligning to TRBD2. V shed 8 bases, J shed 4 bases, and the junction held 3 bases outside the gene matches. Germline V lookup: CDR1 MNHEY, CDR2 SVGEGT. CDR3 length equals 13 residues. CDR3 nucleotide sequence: TGTGCCAGCCTAGCGGGAGGGCCTTACGAGCAGTACTTC. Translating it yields CASLAGGPYEQYF.

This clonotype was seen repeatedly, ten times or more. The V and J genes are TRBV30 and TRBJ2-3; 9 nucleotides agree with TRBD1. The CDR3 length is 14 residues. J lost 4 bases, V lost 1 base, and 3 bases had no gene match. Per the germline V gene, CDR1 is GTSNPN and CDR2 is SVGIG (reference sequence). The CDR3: CAWSGDRAPDTQYF. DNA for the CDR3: TGTGCCTGGAGTGGGGACAGGGCCCCAGATACGCAGTATTTT.

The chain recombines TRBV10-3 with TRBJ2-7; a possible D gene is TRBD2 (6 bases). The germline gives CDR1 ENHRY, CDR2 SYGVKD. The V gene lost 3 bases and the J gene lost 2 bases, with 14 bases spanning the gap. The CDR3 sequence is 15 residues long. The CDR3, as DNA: TGTGCCATCAGTGACCGGTCTAGCGAGACCTACGAGCAGTACTTC. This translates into CAISDRSSETYEQYF.

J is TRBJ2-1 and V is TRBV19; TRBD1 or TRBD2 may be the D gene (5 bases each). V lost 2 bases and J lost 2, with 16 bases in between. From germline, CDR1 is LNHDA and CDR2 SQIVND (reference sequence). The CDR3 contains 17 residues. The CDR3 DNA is TGTGCCAGTAGTATACCCGGGGTCCAGGACACCTACAATGAGCAGTTCTTC. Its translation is CASSIPGVQDTYNEQFF.

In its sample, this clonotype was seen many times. CDR3 residues: CASSLRLASTDTQYF. The CDR3 DNA reads as TGCGCCAGCAGCCTAAGACTAGCGTCAACAGATACGCAGTATTTT. The V and J genes are TRBV4-1 and TRBJ2-3; 8 positions match TRBD2. Trimming took 4 bases from V and 3 from J; bases not matched to a gene: 6. CDR3 length: 15 amino acids. The germline V gene encodes CDR1 MGHRA and CDR2 YSYEKL.

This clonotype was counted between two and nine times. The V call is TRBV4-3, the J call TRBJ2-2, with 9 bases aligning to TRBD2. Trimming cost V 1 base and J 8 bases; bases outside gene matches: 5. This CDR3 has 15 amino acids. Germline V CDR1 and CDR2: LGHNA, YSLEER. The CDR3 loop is CASSQGLAVGGELFF. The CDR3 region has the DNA TGCGCCAGCAGCCAAGGACTAGCGGTCGGAGGGGAGCTGTTTTTT.

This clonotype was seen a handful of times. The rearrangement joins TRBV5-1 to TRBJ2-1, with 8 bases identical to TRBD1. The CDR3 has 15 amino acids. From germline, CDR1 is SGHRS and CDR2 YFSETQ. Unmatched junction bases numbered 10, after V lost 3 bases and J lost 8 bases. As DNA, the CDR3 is TGCGCCAGCAGCTGGCGGGACAGGCTCATTGATGAGCAGTTCTTC. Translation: CASSWRDRLIDEQFF.

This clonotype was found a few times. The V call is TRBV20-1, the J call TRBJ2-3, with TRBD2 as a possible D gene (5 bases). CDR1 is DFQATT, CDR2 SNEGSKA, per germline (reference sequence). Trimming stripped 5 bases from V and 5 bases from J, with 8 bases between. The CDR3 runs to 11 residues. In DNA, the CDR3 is TGCAGTGCTCACGCGGGAGATACGCAGTATTTT. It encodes CSAHAGDTQYF.

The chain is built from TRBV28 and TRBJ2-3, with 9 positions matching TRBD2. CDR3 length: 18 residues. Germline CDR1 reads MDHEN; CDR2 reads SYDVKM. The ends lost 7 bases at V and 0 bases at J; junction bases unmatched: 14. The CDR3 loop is CASNLAGRLADSTDTQYF. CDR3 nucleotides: TGTGCCAGCAACCTAGCGGGACGACTAGCAGATAGCACAGATACGCAGTATTTT.

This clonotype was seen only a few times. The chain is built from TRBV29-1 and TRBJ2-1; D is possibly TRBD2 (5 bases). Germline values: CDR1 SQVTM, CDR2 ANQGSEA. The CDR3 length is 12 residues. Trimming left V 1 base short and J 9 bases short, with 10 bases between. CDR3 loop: CSVEGLGVEQFF. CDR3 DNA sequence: TGCAGCGTTGAAGGTCTCGGGGTTGAGCAGTTCTTC.

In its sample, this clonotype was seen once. CDR3 in amino acids: CASSPELAEPQHF. The CDR3, as DNA: TGTGCCAGCAGCCCAGAATTGGCCGAGCCCCAGCATTTT. The V gene is TRBV4-2, the J gene TRBJ1-5; D is ambiguous. This CDR3 spans 13 amino acids. V lost 4 bases and J lost 8, with 12 bases in between. Germline V CDR1 and CDR2: LGHNA, YNFKEQ.

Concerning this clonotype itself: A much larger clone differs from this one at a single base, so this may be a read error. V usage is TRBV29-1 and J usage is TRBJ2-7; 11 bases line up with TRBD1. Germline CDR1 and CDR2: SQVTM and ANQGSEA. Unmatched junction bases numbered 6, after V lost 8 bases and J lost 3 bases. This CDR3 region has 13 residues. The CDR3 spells CSTGGQGGYEQYF. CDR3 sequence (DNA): TGCAGCACTGGGGGACAGGGGGGCTACGAGCAGTACTTC.

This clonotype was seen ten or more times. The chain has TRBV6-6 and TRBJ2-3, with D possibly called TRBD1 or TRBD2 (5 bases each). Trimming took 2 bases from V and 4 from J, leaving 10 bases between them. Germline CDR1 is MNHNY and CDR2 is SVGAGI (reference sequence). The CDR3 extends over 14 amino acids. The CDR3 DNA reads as TGTGCCAGCAGTTACGTCAGGGACCCAGATACGCAGTATTTT. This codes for CASSYVRDPDTQYF.

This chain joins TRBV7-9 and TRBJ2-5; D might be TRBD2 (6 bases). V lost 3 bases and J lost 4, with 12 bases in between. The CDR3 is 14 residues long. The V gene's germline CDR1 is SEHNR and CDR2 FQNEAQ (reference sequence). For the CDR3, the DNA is TGTGCCAGCAGCTTTTTTGAGGGAGGAGAGACCCAGTACTTC. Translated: CASSFFEGGETQYF.